This TCR beta chain was recovered during a study of beta chain features in type 1 diabetes. General study findings and limits: The VDJ junctions of type 1 diabetes patients carried fewer insertions and more deletions. Sequencing used cDNA, and cells with high TCR expression could therefore be over-represented. Across all four CD4+ subsets, people with type 1 diabetes showed modestly shorter TCRB CDR3s.

The entirety of the isolated RNA underwent reverse transcription, so expressed TCRB transcripts were sequenced. Average reads for naive, central memory and regulatory T cell samples were several million. Data came from immunoSEQ multiplex PCR; TCRdb stores just in-frame clones and leaves some out. The repertoire includes a few hundred thousand clones, 16% of them detected once, and 0.085% sits in the top ten. The CDR3 runs to 13 residues. Between the trimmed V and J ends, which lost 5 bases and 2 bases, there was a span of 13 bases. Germline CDR1 reads SQVTM; CDR2 reads ANQGSEA. This clone was observed a handful of times. Its specificity is not known.

The chain recombines TRBV29-1 with TRBJ2-7; D possibly corresponds to TRBD1 (5 bases). Sequences were obtained from naive CD4+ T cells from blood. This TCR was sampled from a man younger than 45 with type 1 diabetes. The CDR3 sequence: CSVRTILTYEQYF. The CDR3, as DNA: TGCAGCGTTAGGACAATCCTTACCTACGAGCAGTACTTC.